A selection of T cell receptor beta chains follows, all from one sample in a study of PD-1 blockade in classical Hodgkin lymphoma. Profiling relied on immunoSEQ multiplex PCR, and the TCRdb table lists in-frame clones only, not all of them. The sample yields about 20,000 clones, over 75% seen once. The sample taken for sequencing was peripheral blood mononuclear cells (PBMCs). Source of these receptors: a human donor with classical Hodgkin lymphoma. Both conserved end residues are part of each CDR3.

TRBJ2-6	TRBV10-3	CAITTGGSGANVLTF
TRBJ2-3	TRBV9	CASSVVPPSLGTDTQYF
TRBJ2-3	TRBV7-3	CASSLIGTYTDTQYF
TRBJ2-7	TRBV6-5	CASSYSRGTYEQYF
TRBJ1-3	TRBV7-7	CASSPGTGAVTIYF
TRBJ2-7	TRBV23-1	CAIPTGGISYEQYF
TRBJ1-4	TRBV4-2	CASTGEPQAVLFEKLFF
TRBJ1-4	TRBV25-1	CASSEFQGFNEKLFF
TRBJ2-1	TRBV6-1	CASSERLNGLADWVVGNEQFF
TRBJ1-1	TRBV10-3	CAISERGTGSRTEAFF
TRBJ2-3	TRBV25-1	CASSDSSLTGEDTQYF
TRBJ2-1	TRBV7-9	CASSLANEQFF
TRBJ1-5	TRBV12-5	CASAAHGNQPQHF
TRBJ1-2	TRBV10-1	CASSELKPGYTF
TRBJ2-1	TRBV5-1	CASSLARTSSGRREQFF
TRBJ1-2	TRBV6-1	CASSEPGLGYGYTF
TRBJ2-7	TRBV6-1	CASSRGGGYEQYF
TRBJ2-6	TRBV25-1	CASSGGMSGANVLTF
TRBJ1-5	TRBV19	CASSPRHSNQPQHF
TRBJ2-1	TRBV25-1	CASSGLGEREIRDEQFF
TRBJ2-7	TRBV10-2	CASSEMRRTPYEQYF
TRBJ2-7	TRBV7-9	CASTGTSGSPDHEQYF
TRBJ1-3	TRBV25-1	CASSDGVGGTGNTIYF
TRBJ2-5	TRBV20-1	CSANRGETQYF
TRBJ2-7	TRBV7-2	CASSIAGTSGTPYEQYF
TRBJ2-7	TRBV6-5	CASSRGLSYEQYF
TRBJ2-3	TRBV10-3	CAIRPDVGTDTQYF
TRBJ1-2	TRBV5-4	CAQLGPYGYTF
TRBJ2-1	TRBV19	CASSIPFPQGVGEQFF
TRBJ2-3	TRBV5-6	CASSPQPGEHFTDTQYF
TRBJ1-2	TRBV14	CASSQTSGGGYTF
TRBJ2-7	TRBV2	CASSDYGRATYEQYF
TRBJ2-2	TRBV6-5	CASSYLTRPTGELFF
TRBJ2-1	TRBV5-1	CASSGGGAGGSYNEQFF
TRBJ2-3	TRBV6-6	CASSYGGNTDTQYF
TRBJ1-5	TRBV30	CAWSLRTGQPQHF
TRBJ2-5	TRBV25-1	CASSTQETQYF
TRBJ2-5	TRBV6-6	CASSYGAGTQYF
TRBJ2-1	TRBV10-2	CASGLAGVNEQFF
TRBJ2-2	TRBV5-4	CASSQMGAGTGELFF
TRBJ1-1	TRBV11-1	CASTRGSLRKTEAFF